These 20 T cell receptor beta chains originate from one sample sequenced in a study of cytomegalovirus exposure and HLA in healthy donors. Researchers ran the PCR with 60 Vbeta and 13 Jbeta primers. The method was immunoSEQ multiplex PCR; TCRdb's version includes in-frame clones alone and lacks a portion of them. The sample shows about 83,000 clones, around 81% of them seen only once. The sequenced sample was PBMCs. The receptor source for this set is a woman aged 25 to 45 in good health and CMV-seronegative.

The rearrangement links TRBV10-3 to TRBJ1-5; unclear D gene. Per the germline V gene, CDR1 is ENHRY and CDR2 is SYGVKD. V dropped 3 bases and J dropped 2 bases, with 8 bases sitting between them. This CDR3 comprises 14 residues. As DNA, the CDR3 is TGTGCCATCAGTGACAACTCGGGCAATCAGCCCCAGCATTTT. Translating gives CAISDNSGNQPQHF.

The chain combines TRBV27 with TRBJ2-1; the match to TRBD2 covers 12 bases. Germline V CDR1 and CDR2: MNHEY, SMNVEV (reference sequence). Trimming took 1 base from V and 6 from J; bases not matched to a gene: 4. CDR3 length equals 16 residues. CDR3 DNA: TGTGCCAGCAGTTTATTGGGACTAGCGGGTCTCAATGAGCAGTTCTTC. As protein: CASSLLGLAGLNEQFF.

V usage is TRBV19 and J usage is TRBJ1-2; 8 bases are a match to TRBD1. Germline loops: CDR1 LNHDA, CDR2 SQIVND (reference sequence). Trimming removed 5 bases from V and 6 bases from J; junction bases left unmatched: 17. The CDR3 is 17 residues long. The CDR3 loop is CASSSPGRTGSDHGYTF. The CDR3, as DNA: TGTGCCAGTAGTTCACCTGGCAGGACAGGGAGTGACCATGGCTACACCTTC.

CDR3 protein: CASSPIGDRETQYF. In nucleotides, the CDR3 is TGCGCCAGCAGCCCCATAGGGGATCGAGAGACCCAGTACTTC. This chain uses TRBV4-1 with TRBJ2-5, with D possibly being TRBD1 (5 bases). The CDR3 has 14 residues. Germline V lookup: CDR1 MGHRA, CDR2 YSYEKL. V dropped 4 bases and J dropped 4 bases, with 13 bases sitting between them.

The chain joins TRBV7-9 to TRBJ1-4, with TRBD1 identical over 7 bases. This CDR3 contains 13 residues. With 10 bases clipped from V and 3 bases from J, the junction kept 5 bases outside the gene matches. Germline CDR1 SEHNR, CDR2 FQNEAQ (reference sequence). DNA for the CDR3: TGTGCCACTCAAGGGACAGCTAATGAAAAACTGTTTTTT. As protein: CATQGTANEKLFF. The variable domain in full, with the rest retrieved from reference TRBV7-9 and TRBJ1-4, is DTGVSQNPRHKITKRGQNVTFRCDPISEHNRLYWYRQTLGQGPEFLTYFQNEAQLEKSRLLSDRFSAERPKGSFSTLEIQRTEQGDSAMYLCATQGTANEKLFFGSGTQLSVL.

The table lists this clone with a few counts. The rearrangement links TRBV11-1 to TRBJ1-1; TRBD1 is a possible D gene (5 bases). Trimming removed 5 bases at V and 10 bases at J, with 23 bases between. The germline V gene has CDR1 SGHAT and CDR2 FQDESV (reference sequence). This CDR3 contains 15 residues. This CDR3 reads CASSPRDSVKEGAFF. CDR3 DNA sequence: TGTGCCAGCAGCCCTCGAGACAGCGTCAAAGAAGGAGCTTTCTTT. Full variable domain (remainder filled in from reference TRBV11-1 and TRBJ1-1): EAEVAQSPRYKITEKSQAVAFWCDPISGHATLYWYRQILGQGPELLVQFQDESVVDDSQLPKDRFSAERLKGVDSTLKIQPAELGDSAMYLCASSPRDSVKEGAFFGQGTRLTVV.

This sequence joins TRBV11-3 and TRBJ2-1; 7 bases agree with TRBD2. Germline V gene lookup returns CDR1 SGHNT and CDR2 YENEEA. V lost 5 bases to trimming and J lost 0 bases; unmatched junction nucleotides: 7. This CDR3 comprises 16 residues. The CDR3 sequence is CASSVYASGSYNEQFF. The CDR3, as DNA: TGTGCCAGCAGCGTATATGCTAGCGGCTCCTACAATGAGCAGTTCTTC. Full variable domain (outside the CDR3, taken from reference TRBV11-3 and TRBJ2-1): EAGVVQSPRYKIIEKKQPVAFWCNPISGHNTLYWYLQNLGQGPELLIRYENEEAVDDSQLPKDRFSAERLKGVDSTLKIQPAELGDSAVYLCASSVYASGSYNEQFFGPGTRLTVL.

This sequence joins TRBV5-1 and TRBJ1-3, with D tentatively TRBD1 (5 bases). The CDR3 runs 15 residues. CDR1 and CDR2 from the germline V gene are SGHRS and YFSETQ. With 1 base removed from V and 4 bases from J, the gap between germline ends came to 12 bases. CDR3 sequence (DNA): TGCGCCAGCAGCTTGACAGGCGCTGGGGGAAACACCATATATTTT. Its protein is CASSLTGAGGNTIYF.

This chain connects TRBV7-9 to TRBJ2-7; 7 bases fit TRBD1. Germline V lookup: CDR1 SEHNR, CDR2 FQNEAQ (reference sequence). J lost 5 bases, V lost 2 bases, and 6 bases had no gene match. The CDR3 contains 14 residues. The CDR3 region is CASSLRQGYDEQYF. The DNA for the CDR3 is TGTGCCAGCAGCTTAAGACAGGGATATGACGAGCAGTACTTC. Variable domain in full (rest from reference TRBV7-9 and TRBJ2-7): DTGVSQNPRHKITKRGQNVTFRCDPISEHNRLYWYRQTLGQGPEFLTYFQNEAQLEKSRLLSDRFSAERPKGSFSTLEIQRTEQGDSAMYLCASSLRQGYDEQYFGPGTRLTVT.

The rearrangement uses TRBV6-1 and TRBJ2-7; 9 bases match TRBD1. Germline V lookup: CDR1 MNHNS, CDR2 SASEGT. V was clipped by 6 bases and J by 6 bases; unmatched bases: 6. This CDR3 region has 13 residues. CDR3 residues: CASRRTGDGEQYF. CDR3 DNA: TGTGCCAGCAGAAGGACAGGGGATGGCGAGCAGTACTTC.

The table lists this clone with a count of one. V usage is TRBV5-4 and J usage is TRBJ2-1, with unresolved D. The CDR3 spans 11 residues. V was cut by 9 bases and J by 4 bases, with 8 bases left in between. CDR1 is SGHNT, CDR2 YYREEE, per germline (reference sequence). CDR3 sequence (DNA): TGTGCCACGAACGGTTACAATGAGCAGTTCTTC. Its protein is CATNGYNEQFF.

J is TRBJ1-5 and V is TRBV11-2; D is ambiguous. The CDR3 has 18 amino acids. Germline loops: CDR1 SGHAT, CDR2 FQNNGV. Trimming took 1 base from V and 5 from J, leaving 21 bases between them. This CDR3 is CASSLVHPVGHWDQPQHF. CDR3 nucleotide sequence: TGTGCCAGCAGCTTAGTTCATCCCGTTGGGCACTGGGATCAGCCCCAGCATTTT.

The V and J genes are TRBV28 and TRBJ2-1; D possibly corresponds to TRBD1 (9 bases). CDR1 is MDHEN, CDR2 SYDVKM, per germline. V was clipped by 3 bases and J by 5 bases, with 32 bases between them. CDR3 length: 21 residues. The chain's CDR3 is CASSLGKPGQGASGRHNEQFF. As DNA, the CDR3 is TGTGCCAGCAGTTTGGGAAAACCGGGACAGGGAGCGAGCGGGAGACACAATGAGCAGTTCTTC. Drawing the rest from reference TRBV28 and TRBJ2-1, the complete variable domain is DVKVTQSSRYLVKRTGEKVFLECVQDMDHENMFWYRQDPGLGLRLIYFSYDVKMKEKGDIPEGYSVSREKKERFSLILESASTNQTSMYLCASSLGKPGQGASGRHNEQFFGPGTRLTVL.

The chain links TRBV11-2 to TRBJ2-7; TRBD2 matches 11 bases. The CDR3 totals 15 residues. The V segment lost 2 bases and the J segment 5 bases; nucleotides outside the gene matches: 5. Per germline, CDR1 SGHAT and CDR2 FQNNGV. The CDR3 is CASSLTSGRWNEQYF. Here the CDR3 DNA reads TGTGCCAGCAGCTTAACTAGCGGGAGATGGAACGAGCAGTACTTC.

This clone came up once. The chain links TRBV7-2 to TRBJ1-3; 8 bases line up with TRBD1. Germline V lookup: CDR1 SGHTA, CDR2 FQGNSA. The CDR3 is made up of 16 amino acids. V lost 2 bases to trimming and J lost 3 bases; unmatched junction nucleotides: 6. The CDR3 nucleotides read TGTGCCAGCAGCTTACTGCGGACAGGGAGTGGAAACACCATATATTTT. Its translation is CASSLLRTGSGNTIYF.

The chain recombines TRBV6-1 with TRBJ1-1; 7 positions match TRBD1. The CDR3 loop spans 14 amino acids. Germline V CDR1 and CDR2: MNHNS, SASEGT. The V gene end was trimmed by 2 bases and the J gene end by 2 bases; junction bases not matched to a gene: 2. The CDR3 is CASSEWDRNTEAFF. The CDR3 DNA reads TGTGCCAGCAGTGAATGGGACAGAAACACTGAAGCTTTCTTT.

The chain links TRBV19 to TRBJ2-2; 9 nucleotides match TRBD1. V gave up 6 bases and J gave up 4 bases; unmatched junction bases: 3. Per the germline V gene, CDR1 is LNHDA and CDR2 is SQIVND (reference sequence). The CDR3 sequence is 14 residues long. DNA for the CDR3: TGTGCCAGTAGCCAGACAGGGGGCACCGGGGAGCTGTTTTTT. It yields the protein CASSQTGGTGELFF.

The chain links TRBV2 to TRBJ2-1, with 8 positions matching TRBD2. The CDR3 is made up of 16 amino acids. Per germline, CDR1 SNHLY and CDR2 FYNNEI. V lost 7 bases and J lost 0; bases outside the gene matches: 8. The CDR3 DNA reads TGTGCCAGCAAAGAACGTCTAGCGGGCTCCTACAATGAGCAGTTCTTC. This sequence encodes CASKERLAGSYNEQFF.

This clone was observed once. The chain combines TRBV11-3 with TRBJ2-7; 8 bases are a match to TRBD1. The CDR3 has 13 amino acids. CDR1 is SGHNT and CDR2 is YENEEA in the germline V gene. After removal of 5 bases from V and 6 bases from J, the junction contained 6 bases not matched to a gene. This CDR3 reads CASSPQGGGEQYF. CDR3 DNA sequence: TGTGCCAGCAGCCCACAGGGGGGAGGCGAGCAGTACTTC. Supplemented by reference TRBV11-3 and TRBJ2-7, the full variable domain reads EAGVVQSPRYKIIEKKQPVAFWCNPISGHNTLYWYLQNLGQGPELLIRYENEEAVDDSQLPKDRFSAERLKGVDSTLKIQPAELGDSAVYLCASSPQGGGEQYFGPGTRLTVT.

This chain joins TRBV5-4 and TRBJ2-2; D possibly corresponds to TRBD1 (5 bases). Germline CDR1 reads SGHNT; CDR2 reads YYREEE (reference sequence). The CDR3 runs to 14 residues. V was shortened by 1 base and J by 5 bases, with 9 bases between the two germline ends. The DNA of the CDR3 is TGTGCCAGCAGCTTGAGGGGCCGGACCGGGGAGCTGTTTTTT. This gives the protein CASSLRGRTGELFF.